This is a list of T cell receptor beta chains from one sample in a study of vaccination effects on CD4 cells after COVID-19. The assay was immunoSEQ multiplex PCR, and TCRdb's table has in-frame clones only and misses some. The table includes fewer than 70,000 clones, about four fifths detected once. For these receptors, no antigen is known. Specimen: CD4+ T cells from PBMCs cultured with SARS-CoV-2 spike peptides, collected before COVID-19 vaccination. Source of these receptors: a human donor who received a COVID-19 vaccine. Each CDR3 is given with its conserved first and last residue. A D gene is named only where the DNA matches it firmly. Clone size appears in some rows only: once, few, many, or a class for an expanded clone.

>-|TRBJ2-3|-|TRBV5-1
CASSASNPSTDTQYF
TGCGCCAGCAGCGCTTCAAACCCTAGCACAGATACGCAGTATTTT
>-|TRBJ2-3|TRBD1|TRBV30
CAWSPPGQGVGDTQYF
TGTGCCTGGAGTCCTCCGGGACAGGGGGTCGGAGATACGCAGTATTTT
>once|TRBJ1-2|-|TRBV5-6
CASLGRGQGGYGYTF
TGTGCCAGCTTGGGTCGGGGGCAGGGAGGTTATGGCTACACCTTC
>-|TRBJ2-2|-|TRBV5-1
CASSLGAPLSRTGELFF
TGCGCCAGCAGCTTGGGAGCTCCCCTCTCAAGAACCGGGGAGCTGTTTTTT
>-|TRBJ2-3|-|TRBV5-8
CASSLGGGESTDTQYF
TGTGCCAGCAGCCTGGGAGGTGGGGAAAGCACAGATACGCAGTATTTT
>once|TRBJ2-1|TRBD2|TRBV6-5
CASRGAGANNEQFF
TGTGCCAGCAGGGGAGCGGGGGCCAACAATGAGCAGTTCTTC
>-|TRBJ1-1|-|TRBV6-5
CASSYWGRNTEAFF
TGTGCCAGCAGTTACTGGGGCAGAAACACTGAAGCTTTCTTT
>-|TRBJ2-3|-|TRBV19
CASTLRQGSTTDTQYF
TGTGCCAGTACCCTCCGGCAGGGTAGTACGACAGATACGCAGTATTTT
>-|TRBJ2-5|-|TRBV5-8
CASSLYGGGQETQYF
TGTGCCAGCAGCTTATACGGGGGAGGCCAAGAGACCCAGTACTTC
>-|TRBJ2-5|-|TRBV4-1
CASSHLGIGETQYF
TGCGCCAGCAGCCACCTGGGGATTGGAGAGACCCAGTACTTC
>-|TRBJ2-1|TRBD2|TRBV28
CASSPHLAGGPGEQFF
TGTGCCAGCAGTCCCCATCTGGCGGGGGGGCCCGGTGAGCAGTTCTTC
>-|TRBJ2-1|-|TRBV12-5
CASGSPVLRQPYNEQFF
TGTGCTAGTGGTTCTCCCGTACTCAGGCAGCCCTACAATGAGCAGTTCTTC
>-|TRBJ2-4|TRBD2|TRBV30
CAWNGGVETGIQYF
TGTGCCTGGAACGGGGGGGTTGAAACCGGAATTCAGTACTTC
>-|TRBJ2-3|TRBD1|TRBV5-1
CASSPRDSKTDTQYF
TGCGCCAGCAGCCCACGGGACAGTAAAACAGATACGCAGTATTTT
>-|TRBJ1-1|-|TRBV5-1
CASSPPNTEAFF
TGCGCCAGCAGCCCGCCTAACACTGAAGCTTTCTTT
>-|TRBJ2-3|-|TRBV19
CASSMTSRNTDTQYF
TGTGCCAGTAGTATGACTAGTCGGAATACAGATACGCAGTATTTT
>-|TRBJ2-6|TRBD1|TRBV18
CASSGTGTANSGANVLTF
TGTGCCAGCTCAGGGACCGGGACAGCAAACTCTGGGGCCAACGTCCTGACTTTC
>-|TRBJ1-4|TRBD1|TRBV27
CASSLRTGTNEKLFF
TGTGCCAGCAGTTTGAGGACAGGAACTAATGAAAAACTGTTTTTT
>-|TRBJ1-5|-|TRBV6-5
CASTAQGGQPQHF
TGTGCCAGCACGGCACAGGGCGGTCAGCCCCAGCATTTT
>-|TRBJ1-2|-|TRBV3-1/TRBV3-2
CASSQVANYGYTF
TGTGCCAGCAGCCAAGTTGCTAACTATGGCTACACCTTC
>-|TRBJ1-6|-|TRBV24-1
CATTGRRKNSPLHF
TGTGCCACCACTGGGCGACGGAAAAATTCACCCCTCCACTTT
>-|TRBJ2-5|TRBD1|TRBV6-1
CASNRQGGETQYF
TGTGCCAGCAACCGACAGGGGGGAGAGACCCAGTACTTC
>-|TRBJ1-2|-|TRBV2
CASSGTGREGYTF
TGTGCCAGCAGCGGAACGGGGCGCGAGGGCTACACCTTC
>-|TRBJ1-1|-|TRBV29-1
CSSNPVPREGAFF
TGCAGCTCCAATCCCGTCCCCCGAGAGGGAGCTTTCTTT
>-|TRBJ2-2|-|TRBV27
CASSLFRGAGELFF
TGTGCCAGCAGTTTATTCCGGGGAGCCGGGGAGCTGTTTTTT
>large|TRBJ1-2|-|TRBV18
CASSPSTELYGYTF
TGTGCCAGCTCACCTAGCACGGAACTTTATGGCTACACCTTC
>-|TRBJ2-5|-|TRBV5-1
CASSLLLVQETQYF
TGCGCCAGCAGCTTGTTACTAGTCCAAGAGACCCAGTACTTC
>-|TRBJ1-6|-|TRBV21-1
CASRLPGDGDNSPLHF
TGTGCCAGCAGGCTACCTGGGGACGGGGATAATTCACCCCTCCACTTT
>-|TRBJ2-1|-|TRBV6-2/TRBV6-3
CASSYDRNEQFF
TGTGCCAGCAGTTACGACCGCAATGAGCAGTTCTTC
>-|TRBJ1-4|-|TRBV3-1/TRBV3-2
CASSQGPRNEKLFF
TGTGCCAGCAGCCAAGGACCGCGTAATGAAAAACTGTTTTTT
>few|TRBJ1-6|-|TRBV7-8
CASSPRDTNSPLHF
TGTGCCAGCAGCCCCCGGGACACGAATTCACCCCTCCACTTT
>-|TRBJ1-2|-|TRBV30
CAWTGSPNYGYTF
TGTGCCTGGACTGGCAGTCCTAACTATGGCTACACCTTC
>-|TRBJ1-1|-|TRBV18
CASSPPNRADTEAFF
TGTGCCAGCTCACCACCGAATAGGGCGGACACTGAAGCTTTCTTT
>-|TRBJ1-3|-|TRBV6-5
CASKASGNTIYF
TGTGCCAGCAAAGCCTCTGGAAACACCATATATTTT
>-|TRBJ2-1|TRBD2|TRBV4-2
CASSQEVRTRGAQDEQFF
TGTGCCAGCAGCCAAGAAGTCCGGACGCGGGGGGCCCAGGATGAGCAGTTCTTC
>-|TRBJ2-2|-|TRBV2
CASSDVGVVSGELFF
TGTGCCAGCAGTGATGTAGGGGTAGTAAGCGGGGAGCTGTTTTTT
>-|TRBJ2-3|-|TRBV4-1
CASSQGLTDTQYF
TGCGCCAGCAGCCAAGGACTAACAGATACGCAGTATTTT
>-|TRBJ1-1|-|TRBV6-6
CASTSPHEGGGTEAFF
TGTGCCAGCACCTCCCCCCACGAAGGGGGTGGCACTGAAGCTTTCTTT
>-|TRBJ2-3|TRBD2|TRBV4-1
CASSQDKLPAGGALDTQYF
TGCGCCAGCAGCCAAGATAAGTTGCCGGCGGGGGGGGCCCTAGATACGCAGTATTTT
>-|TRBJ1-1|TRBD1|TRBV7-2
CASSPRTGNTEAFF
TGTGCCAGCAGCCCACGGACAGGAAACACTGAAGCTTTCTTT
>-|TRBJ2-5|-|TRBV5-4
CASSLAIGTGETQYF
TGTGCCAGCAGCTTGGCCATCGGTACAGGGGAGACCCAGTACTTC
>-|TRBJ2-3|TRBD1|TRBV9
CASSVAAGTGADTQYF
TGTGCCAGCAGCGTAGCGGCGGGGACAGGGGCAGATACGCAGTATTTT
>-|TRBJ2-3|TRBD2|TRBV5-1
CASSLAGSSTDTQYF
TGCGCCAGCAGTCTAGCGGGGTCTAGCACAGATACGCAGTATTTT
>-|TRBJ2-6|-|TRBV5-1
CASSLAAVSGANVLTF
TGCGCCAGCAGCTTGGCCGCAGTCTCTGGGGCCAACGTCCTGACTTTC
>-|TRBJ1-1|-|TRBV11-2
CASSLVRDTEAFF
TGTGCCAGCAGCTTAGTCCGGGACACTGAAGCTTTCTTT
>-|TRBJ2-3|TRBD1|TRBV18
CASSPLGQGGTDTQYF
TGTGCCAGCTCACCGCTGGGACAGGGAGGGACAGATACGCAGTATTTT
>few|TRBJ1-6|-|TRBV7-9
CASSLSRNSPLHF
TGTGCCAGCAGCTTGTCGCGAAATTCACCCCTCCACTTT
>-|TRBJ2-5|TRBD2|TRBV4-2
CASSQASGGPGAQYF
TGTGCCAGCAGCCAAGCAAGCGGGGGGCCAGGGGCCCAGTACTTC